Listed below are T cell receptor beta chains from one sample, sequenced in a study of blood T cells in healthy people across ages. TCRdb re-derived calls from the 5' RACE reads in MiXCR, one entry per CDR3 protein. The sample has about 280,000 distinct CDR3 sequences; 27% are singletons. Specimen: blood. The receptors originated from a woman in her seventies in good health. CDR3s include the opening cysteine and the closing phenylalanine or tryptophan. The order of the fields is clone size, J gene, V gene, D gene, CDR3 protein, CDR3 DNA. A D gene is named only where the DNA matches it firmly. Clone size appears in some rows only: once, few, many, or a class for an expanded clone.

. TRBJ2-1 TRBV2 . CASSENRDYPNEQFF TGTGCCAGCAGTGAAAACCGAGACTATCCGAATGAGCAGTTCTTC
. TRBJ2-4 TRBV20-1 . CSAVILGGKNIQYF TGCAGTGCTGTTATCCTGGGGGGCAAAAACATTCAGTACTTC
once TRBJ2-5 TRBV20-1 TRBD1 CSARGDSKGETQYF TGCAGTGCTAGAGGGGACAGTAAGGGGGAGACCCAGTACTTC
. TRBJ1-2 TRBV6-1 . CASSTGRVGYGYTF TGTGCCAGCAGTACAGGGAGAGTAGGCTATGGCTACACCTTC
few TRBJ1-4 TRBV7-9 . CASSPELNPGRLKEKLFF TGTGCCAGCAGCCCCGAACTAAACCCAGGGAGGCTTAAAGAAAAACTGTTTTTT
. TRBJ2-5 TRBV4-1 . CTSSQDGLETQYF TGCACCAGCAGCCAAGATGGTCTGGAGACCCAGTACTTC
few TRBJ2-1 TRBV3-1 TRBD2 CASRPSGSDDEQFF TGTGCCAGCAGACCTAGCGGGAGTGATGATGAGCAGTTCTTC
. TRBJ1-2 TRBV10-3 TRBD1 CAISVRTGNYGYTF TGTGCCATCAGTGTCCGGACAGGGAACTATGGCTACACCTTC
. TRBJ2-3 TRBV7-2 . CASRGSRTDTQYF TGTGCCAGCCGGGGGAGCCGCACAGATACGCAGTATTTT
. TRBJ2-7 TRBV3-1 . CASSRGTLNYYEQYF TGTGCCAGCAGCCGCGGGACCTTGAACTACTACGAGCAGTACTTC
few TRBJ1-1 TRBV27 . CASSPPPGNTEAFF TGTGCCAGCAGTCCGCCCCCCGGGAACACTGAAGCTTTCTTT
. TRBJ1-6 TRBV7-9 . CASSSGTSFSPLHF TGTGCCAGCAGCTCAGGGACATCGTTTTCACCCCTCCACTTT
. TRBJ2-3 TRBV29-1 . CSASVTDTQYF TGCAGCGCTTCCGTCACAGATACGCAGTATTTT
. TRBJ2-5 TRBV4-2 . CASSQAGTEGETQYF TGTGCCAGCAGCCAAGCTGGGACGGAGGGGGAGACCCAGTACTTC
many TRBJ1-4 TRBV7-9 TRBD1 CASSSTGGREKLFF TGTGCCAGCAGTTCTACAGGGGGACGGGAAAAACTGTTTTTT
. TRBJ2-5 TRBV5-1 TRBD1 CASSLQGQGFETQYF TGCGCCAGCAGCTTGCAGGGACAGGGGTTTGAGACCCAGTACTTC
few TRBJ2-7 TRBV5-1 TRBD2 CASTPLGGRASYEQYF TGCGCCAGCACCCCGCTAGGAGGGAGGGCGTCCTACGAGCAGTACTTC
. TRBJ2-1 TRBV7-8 . CASSLAVTFPGGNEQFF TGTGCCAGCAGCTTAGCGGTTACATTTCCTGGTGGCAATGAGCAGTTCTTC
many TRBJ2-2 TRBV29-1 . CSVEEGPHTGELFF TGCAGCGTTGAAGAGGGGCCACACACCGGGGAGCTGTTTTTT
few TRBJ1-1 TRBV7-2 . CASSLDRYRPGAFF TGTGCCAGCAGCTTAGATAGGTACCGCCCGGGCGCTTTCTTT
. TRBJ1-2 TRBV20-1 . CSAHTPTNCGYTF TGCAGTGCCCATACCCCAACCAACTGTGGCTACACCTTC
few TRBJ2-5 TRBV7-2 TRBD2 CASSPGLAGLAETQYF TGTGCCAGCAGCCCGGGACTAGCTGGGTTGGCAGAGACCCAGTACTTC
. TRBJ1-2 TRBV6-6 . CASNLDNYYGYPF TGTGCCAGCAACCTAGACAATTACTATGGCTACCCCTTC
few TRBJ2-1 TRBV7-3 TRBD2 CASSSGLAGPNSYNEQFF TGTGCCAGCAGCTCCGGACTAGCGGGACCAAATTCCTACAATGAGCAGTTCTTC
. TRBJ1-6 TRBV7-8 TRBD1 CASRVAGQNNSPLHF TGTGCCAGCAGGGTGGCGGGACAGAATAATTCACCCCTCCACTTT
many TRBJ2-1 TRBV4-3 . CASSQGAYNEQFF TGCGCCAGCAGCCAAGGGGCCTACAATGAGCAGTTCTTC
. TRBJ2-7 TRBV12-3/TRBV12-4 TRBD2 CASSRRGGYEQYF TGTGCCAGCAGCCGGCGGGGGGGATACGAGCAGTACTTC
once TRBJ2-7 TRBV11-2 . CASSFLAVSYGQYF TGTGCCAGCAGCTTTCTAGCAGTCTCCTACGGGCAGTACTTC
. TRBJ2-3 TRBV6-6 . CASRSHGGGTDTQYF TGTGCCAGCAGATCACACGGGGGCGGCACAGATACGCAGTATTTT
few TRBJ2-6 TRBV7-3 . CASSTRAGSGANVLTF TGTGCCAGCAGCACAAGAGCGGGTTCTGGGGCCAACGTCCTGACTTTC
. TRBJ2-5 TRBV6-6 TRBD2 CASSRTSGGLEQYF TGTGCCAGCAGTCGGACTAGCGGGGGTTTGGAGCAGTACTTC
. TRBJ2-1 TRBV4-3 TRBD1 CASSQDGTGFNEQFF TGCGCCAGCAGCCAAGATGGGACAGGCTTCAATGAGCAGTTCTTC
. TRBJ1-6 TRBV6-6 TRBD1 CASSQTGQGVSPLHF TGTGCCAGCAGTCAGACGGGACAGGGAGTTTCACCCCTCCACTTT
few TRBJ2-2 TRBV20-1 TRBD2 CSARAREGPRDTGELFF TGCAGTGCTAGAGCGCGGGAGGGCCCTCGGGACACCGGGGAGCTGTTTTTT
. TRBJ1-3 TRBV5-1 . CANSLDGSSGNTIYF TGCGCCAACAGCTTGGATGGGTCCTCTGGAAACACCATATATTTT
. TRBJ1-5 TRBV29-1 . CSVAGTNQLQHF TGCAGCGTTGCGGGAACCAATCAGCTCCAGCATTTT
few TRBJ2-3 TRBV3-1 . CASSQEFAGTDTQYF TGTGCCAGCAGCCAAGAGTTCGCGGGGACAGATACGCAGTATTTT
few TRBJ2-1 TRBV20-1 TRBD2 CSAGAGTSASNSYNEQFF TGCAGTGCTGGAGCCGGGACTAGCGCATCTAACTCCTACAATGAGCAGTTCTTC
once TRBJ2-2 TRBV7-2 . CGATEDTGEPFF TGTGGGGCTACCGAGGACACCGGGGAGCCGTTTTTT
few TRBJ2-5 TRBV3-1 . CASSQETWETQYF TGTGCCAGCAGCCAAGAAACGTGGGAGACCCAGTACTTC
. TRBJ1-1 TRBV9 . CASSPQSEAFF TGTGCCAGCAGCCCGCAATCTGAAGCTTTCTTT